The 17 T cell receptor beta chains below all came from one sample that was sequenced in a study of blood T cell repertoires in COVID-19. Clones were read by immunoSEQ multiplex PCR, and TCRdb kept only the in-frame ones, dropping some. The table shows a few hundred thousand clones, with 85% occurring only once. Sequenced material: peripheral blood. These TCRs come from a woman aged 18-30 years with acute or convalescent COVID-19.

The chain couples TRBV30 to TRBJ1-5, with D unresolved. With 2 bases removed from V and 0 bases from J, the gap between germline ends came to 8 bases. Germline values: CDR1 GTSNPN, CDR2 SVGIG (reference sequence). The length of the CDR3 is 14 residues. The CDR3 DNA is TGTGCCTGGAGTAATCGAGATAGCAATCAGCCCCAGCATTTT. Its protein product is CAWSNRDSNQPQHF. The full variable domain, rest sourced from reference TRBV30 and TRBJ1-5, is SQTIHQWPATLVQPVGSPLSLECTVEGTSNPNLYWYRQAAGRGLQLLFYSVGIGQISSEVPQNLSASRPQDRQFILSSKKLLLSDSGFYLCAWSNRDSNQPQHFGDGTRLSIL.

CDR3 nucleotide sequence: TGTGCCAGCATAAATCAGGGCGACACTGAAGCTTTCTTT. It yields the protein CASINQGDTEAFF. The chain carries TRBV28 and TRBJ1-1, with D maybe TRBD1 (5 bases). This CDR3 region has 13 residues. Trimming cost V 7 bases and J 3 bases, with 12 bases left between them. Germline V lookup: CDR1 MDHEN, CDR2 SYDVKM.

The chain couples TRBV21-1 to TRBJ2-1; the table gives TRBD2 as D, unverified against the DNA. TRBV21-1 constitutes a pseudogene. The CDR3 has 13 residues. CDR3 amino acids: CASSKGLSAGKFF. The DNA of the CDR3 is TGTGCCAGCAGCAAAGGACTATCAGCCGGGAAGTTCTTC.

Many counts were recorded for this clone. The sample has other DNA sequences that encode this CDR3 too. The genes are TRBV19 and TRBJ1-6; 9 bases are a match to TRBD1. V gave up 5 bases and J gave up 10 bases; unmatched junction bases: 6. Germline V gene data show CDR1 as LNHDA and CDR2 as SQIVND (reference sequence). The CDR3 extends over 14 amino acids. This CDR3 reads CASSVGQGYSPLHF. As DNA, the CDR3 is TGTGCCAGTAGTGTCGGACAGGGGTACTCACCCCTCCACTTT.

The chain combines TRBV29-1 with TRBJ2-1; 12 positions agree with TRBD2. The CDR3 sequence is 14 residues long. Germline V lookup: CDR1 SQVTM, CDR2 ANQGSEA. V lost 6 bases to trimming and J lost 3 bases; unmatched junction nucleotides: 3. The CDR3 region has the DNA TGCAGCGTCCTGACTAGCGGGGGCTACAATGAGCAGTTCTTC. As protein: CSVLTSGGYNEQFF.

The genes are TRBV4-1 and TRBJ2-1; D is uncertain. Germline V gene sequence: CDR1 MGHRA, CDR2 YSYEKL. With 3 bases removed from V and 7 bases from J, the gap between germline ends came to 13 bases. CDR3 size: 14 residues. CDR3 nucleotides: TGCGCCAGCAGCCACGATTGGCGAGGTAATGAGCAGTTCTTC. Amino acid sequence: CASSHDWRGNEQFF.

The chain uses TRBV2 and TRBJ1-5; 11 bases are shared with TRBD1. The CDR3 loop spans 13 amino acids. Losses at the gene ends were 9 bases for V and 5 bases for J; bases not matched to a gene: 3. CDR1 SNHLY and CDR2 FYNNEI come from the germline V gene. In DNA form, the CDR3 reads TGTGCCAGGGGACAGGGGGTAGATCAGCCCCAGCATTTT. Its translation is CARGQGVDQPQHF. Drawing the rest from reference TRBV2 and TRBJ1-5, the complete variable domain is EPEVTQTPSHQVTQMGQEVILRCVPISNHLYFYWYRQILGQKVEFLVSFYNNEISEKSEIFDDQFSVERPDGSNFTLKIRSTKLEDSAMYFCARGQGVDQPQHFGDGTRLSIL.

The V and J genes are TRBV4-1 and TRBJ1-5; 10 bases are shared with TRBD1. CDR1 and CDR2 (germline): MGHRA, YSYEKL. V lost 4 bases, J lost 4 bases, and 1 base stayed unmatched. The CDR3 runs to 14 residues. CDR3 coding DNA: TGCGCCAGCAGCCCGGGACAGGGGAATCAGCCCCAGCATTTT. Protein product: CASSPGQGNQPQHF.

V and J are TRBV11-2 and TRBJ2-7; 8 bases fit TRBD1. CDR1 is SGHAT and CDR2 is FQNNGV in the germline V gene. The CDR3 runs to 13 residues. Germline trimming cut 5 bases from V and 5 bases from J; bases unmatched to any gene: 5. The CDR3 protein is CASSVDRGDEQYF. The CDR3 nucleotides read TGTGCCAGCAGCGTCGACAGGGGAGACGAGCAGTACTTC.

The chain carries TRBV2 and TRBJ1-2, with D possibly being TRBD1 (5 bases). CDR1 SNHLY and CDR2 FYNNEI come from the germline V gene. The CDR3 has 13 residues. Trimming stripped 11 bases from V and 2 bases from J, with 15 bases between. CDR3 protein: CADQGAGNYGYTF. The CDR3 DNA reads TGTGCCGACCAAGGGGCGGGGAACTATGGCTACACCTTC.

The CDR3, as DNA: TGTGCCAGCAGCGGAGGCAGGGTGGCTGAAGCTTTCTTT. It encodes CASSGGRVAEAFF. V is TRBV9 and J is TRBJ1-1; tentatively, D is TRBD1 (5 bases). Per the germline V gene, CDR1 is SGDLS and CDR2 is YYNGEE. With 3 bases removed from V and 6 bases from J, the gap between germline ends came to 12 bases. This CDR3 has 13 amino acids.

The gene calls are TRBV3-1 (or the pseudogene TRBV3-2) and TRBJ2-5; the match to TRBD1 covers 10 bases. Germline CDR1 reads LGHDT; CDR2 reads YNNKEL (reference sequence). With 1 base clipped from V and 5 bases from J, the junction kept 7 bases outside the gene matches. The CDR3 is made up of 16 amino acids. CDR3 bases: TGTGCCAGCAGCCAAGGCTCCGGGACAGGGGACGAGACCCAGTACTTC. It yields the protein CASSQGSGTGDETQYF.

V and J are TRBV5-6 and TRBJ2-5; 7 nucleotides match TRBD1. The CDR3 is 15 amino acids. Germline-derived CDR1 and CDR2 are SGHDT and YYEEEE. Unmatched junction bases numbered 8, after V lost 5 bases and J lost 1 base. CDR3 DNA: TGTGCCAGCAGATTTTCCGGGACAGTCCAAGAGACCCAGTACTTC. Translating it yields CASRFSGTVQETQYF.

This clone came up once. This chain links TRBV29-1 with TRBJ2-7; 10 bases map to TRBD1. The CDR3 extends over 13 amino acids. Trimming at V came to 7 bases and at J to 4 bases, leaving 7 bases not matched to a gene. Germline lookup yields CDR1 SQVTM and CDR2 ANQGSEA. This CDR3 reads CSGKGQGGYEQYF. CDR3 nucleotides: TGCAGCGGGAAAGGACAGGGGGGGTACGAGCAGTACTTC.

The chain uses TRBV13 and TRBJ2-7; D possibly corresponds to TRBD1 (5 bases). CDR1 and CDR2 from the germline V gene are PRHDT and FYEKMQ (reference sequence). V dropped 5 bases and J dropped 0 bases, with 17 bases sitting between them. CDR3 length: 16 amino acids. The CDR3 coding sequence is TGTGCCAGCAGCCATGGGGCAGAAGGGGTCTCCTACGAGCAGTACTTC. Translating gives CASSHGAEGVSYEQYF.

V gene TRBV28 combines with J gene TRBJ1-6, with D maybe TRBD1 (6 bases). The germline V gene encodes CDR1 MDHEN and CDR2 SYDVKM. V was trimmed by 3 bases and J by 9 bases, leaving 18 bases between them. This CDR3 is 16 amino acids long. CDR3 coding DNA: TGTGCCAGCAGTTTCCCCCTTGGGAGGGGGGGTTCACCCCTCCACTTT. Its protein product is CASSFPLGRGGSPLHF.

This chain joins TRBV19 and TRBJ2-7; a possible D gene is TRBD1 (6 bases). Germline CDR1 is LNHDA and CDR2 is SQIVND (reference sequence). V lost 3 bases and J lost 0, with 12 bases in between. This CDR3 spans 15 amino acids. In nucleotides, the CDR3 is TGTGCCAGTAGTATGAGCAGGGGATTCTCCTACGAGCAGTACTTC. It is translated as CASSMSRGFSYEQYF.